These 14 T cell receptor beta chains originate from one sample sequenced in a study of T cell responses to AZD1222 COVID-19 vaccine. Here immunoSEQ multiplex PCR was the method, and the copy in TCRdb shows in-frame clones only, minus some. The repertoire has roughly 98,000 clones, 88% of them found once; the top ten carry about a sixth. Sample: peripheral blood, taken 28 days after the second AZD1222 dose. Receptor source: an adult who received the AZD1222 COVID-19 vaccine.

This clone was seen only once. The gene calls are TRBV3-1 (or the pseudogene TRBV3-2) and TRBJ2-7; D remains ambiguous. There are 18 residues in the CDR3. Germline values: CDR1 LGHDT, CDR2 YNNKEL (reference sequence). Trimming removed 4 bases from V and 0 bases from J, with 22 bases in between. DNA for the CDR3: TGTGCCAGCAGCCCCACTATTCCACCTTGGGCCTTCTCCTACGAGCAGTACTTC. Its protein is CASSPTIPPWAFSYEQYF.

The chain joins TRBV10-3 to TRBJ2-2; 9 nucleotides match TRBD1. CDR1 and CDR2 (germline): ENHRY, SYGVKD. This CDR3 has 15 residues. The V segment lost 3 bases and the J segment 7 bases; nucleotides outside the gene matches: 6. The CDR3 protein is CAISDYRGQGGELFF. The CDR3 region has the DNA TGTGCCATCAGTGACTACAGGGGGCAGGGCGGGGAGCTGTTTTTT.

The V and J genes are TRBV9 and TRBJ1-1; 8 bases are shared with TRBD1. Losses at the gene ends were 4 bases for V and 3 bases for J; bases not matched to a gene: 8. The germline gives CDR1 SGDLS, CDR2 YYNGEE. This CDR3 has 15 residues. The CDR3: CASSTRQGRDTEAFF. The CDR3 DNA reads TGTGCCAGCAGCACCCGACAGGGGCGGGACACTGAAGCTTTCTTT.

The chain joins TRBV18 to TRBJ2-5; the D gene is possibly TRBD2 (5 bases). This CDR3 contains 15 residues. V lost 1 base, J lost 7 bases, and 16 bases lay in between. Germline V gives CDR1 KGHSH, CDR2 LQKENI. CDR3 amino acids: CASSPLFSATGTQYF. The CDR3 nucleotides are TGTGCCAGCTCACCACTTTTTAGCGCCACGGGGACCCAGTACTTC. Full variable domain (rest looked up from reference TRBV18 and TRBJ2-5): NAGVMQNPRHLVRRRGQEARLRCSPMKGHSHVYWYRQLPEEGLKFMVYLQKENIIDESGMPKERFSAEFPKEGPSILRIQQVVRGDSAAYFCASSPLFSATGTQYFGPGTRLLVL.

The chain combines TRBV12-3 or TRBV12-4 with TRBJ2-2; D is unclear. The CDR3 extends over 13 amino acids. Between the trimmed V and J ends, which lost 3 bases and 9 bases, there was a span of 11 bases. The CDR3 protein is CASSFGRHRELFF. CDR3 bases: TGTGCCAGCAGTTTTGGGCGGCACCGGGAGCTGTTTTTT.

The chain links TRBV28 to TRBJ2-7; 9 positions match TRBD1. Germline loops: CDR1 MDHEN, CDR2 SYDVKM. The CDR3 contains 17 residues. V gave up 5 bases and J gave up 1 base; unmatched junction bases: 12. DNA of the CDR3: TGTGCCAGCAGTCCGACCTACAGGGGGCTATCGTCCTACGAGCAGTACTTC. Its translation is CASSPTYRGLSSYEQYF.

This clone occurred once. V gene TRBV30 combines with J gene TRBJ1-1, with 9 bases lining up with TRBD1. The V and J ends lost 3 bases and 8 bases, in that order; junction bases with no gene match: 10. The CDR3 length is 14 residues. The germline V gene encodes CDR1 GTSNPN and CDR2 SVGIG (reference sequence). This chain's CDR3 is CAWSRPDRGGEAFF. CDR3 sequence (DNA): TGTGCCTGGAGCCGGCCGGACAGGGGAGGAGAAGCTTTCTTT.

This chain connects TRBV3-1 (or the pseudogene TRBV3-2) to TRBJ2-7, with 8 bases that match TRBD2. V lost 4 bases to trimming and J lost 2 bases; unmatched junction nucleotides: 10. Germline values: CDR1 LGHDT, CDR2 YNNKEL (reference sequence). The CDR3 is 16 residues long. The CDR3, as DNA: TGTGCCAGCAGCCGTCTGAGCACTAGCGGAACCTACGAGCAGTACTTC. Amino acids: CASSRLSTSGTYEQYF.

This clone was recorded only once. The chain combines TRBV5-1 with TRBJ2-7; the D gene is possibly TRBD2 (5 bases). V was trimmed by 5 bases and J by 0 bases, leaving 12 bases between them. CDR1 is SGHRS, CDR2 YFSETQ, per germline. The CDR3 runs to 14 residues. In DNA form, the CDR3 reads TGCGCCAGCAGATGGACTTCCCTCTCCTACGAGCAGTACTTC. This sequence encodes CASRWTSLSYEQYF.

The genes are TRBV19 and TRBJ1-2; D perhaps matches TRBD1 (6 bases). Germline assignment: CDR1 LNHDA and CDR2 SQIVND (reference sequence). CDR3 length: 11 amino acids. V lost 8 bases and J 3 bases, leaving 7 bases between the germline ends. CDR3 nucleotide sequence: TGTGCCAGTGGACAGTACTATGGCTACACCTTC. It is translated as CASGQYYGYTF. The full variable domain, in which reference TRBV19 and TRBJ1-2 provide the parts outside the CDR3, is DGGITQSPKYLFRKEGQNVTLSCEQNLNHDAMYWYRQDPGQGLRLIYYSQIVNDFQKGDIAEGYSVSREKKESFPLTVTSAQKNPTAFYLCASGQYYGYTFGSGTRLTVV.

This chain uses TRBV7-9 with TRBJ2-1; 9 bases match TRBD2. The ends lost 1 base at V and 7 bases at J; junction bases unmatched: 8. The CDR3 is made up of 16 amino acids. Germline lookup yields CDR1 SEHNR and CDR2 FQNEAQ (reference sequence). CDR3 nucleotides: TGTGCCAGCAGCTTAGGTAGTAGCGGGAGTGTTAATGAGCAGTTCTTC. Translation gives CASSLGSSGSVNEQFF.

J is TRBJ2-3 and V is TRBV15; D is undetermined. V lost 5 bases and J lost 2, with 14 bases in between. The CDR3 consists of 15 residues. Germline V lookup: CDR1 LNHNV, CDR2 YYDKDF (reference sequence). The CDR3 region is CATSPHRQITDTQYF. Here the CDR3 DNA reads TGTGCCACCAGCCCACACCGCCAAATCACAGATACGCAGTATTTT.

This clone occurred once. The genes are TRBV30 and TRBJ1-4; D not certain. This CDR3 has 13 residues. Germline CDR1 GTSNPN, CDR2 SVGIG (reference sequence). Trimming shortened V by 1 base and J by 8 bases, and 11 bases separated the two germline ends. This CDR3 is CAWSGDEREKLFF. As DNA, the CDR3 is TGTGCCTGGAGTGGAGATGAACGGGAAAAACTGTTTTTT.

The V and J genes are TRBV3-1 (or the pseudogene TRBV3-2) and TRBJ1-1, with D possibly TRBD1 on 6 matching bases. This CDR3 is 15 amino acids long. Germline CDR1 LGHDT, CDR2 YNNKEL (reference sequence). V lost 3 bases and J lost 2, with 13 bases in between. The CDR3 loop is CASSHLDRSNTEAFF. CDR3 nucleotide sequence: TGTGCCAGCAGCCACCTTGACAGGAGTAACACTGAAGCTTTCTTT.